The rows below give T cell receptor beta chains drawn from one sample of a study of blood T cell repertoires in COVID-19. Sequenced by immunoSEQ multiplex PCR; TCRdb stores in-frame clones only, minus some. In the table there are a few hundred thousand clones, 90% of which are singletons. The sample comprised PBMCs or T cells enriched from blood (not recorded which). The receptor source for this set is a woman under 30 with acute COVID-19. CDR3s include the opening cysteine and the closing phenylalanine or tryptophan. D genes are given only for firm matches.

TRBJ2-7 | - | TRBV5-3 | TGTGCCAGAAGCTTATACACCACCTACGAGCAGTACTTC | CARSLYTTYEQYF
TRBJ1-3 | - | TRBV14 | TGTGCCAGCAGCCCTTTCACGGGGGGAGCAGGAAACACCATATATTTT | CASSPFTGGAGNTIYF
TRBJ2-2 | TRBD2 | TRBV19 | TGTGCCAGGGGTCCTCTAGCGGGAGGGCCCTCCGGGGAGCTGTTTTTT | CARGPLAGGPSGELFF
TRBJ2-7 | TRBD2 | TRBV4-1 | TGCGCCAGCAGCCAACCAAGGACTAGCGGGAACGAGCAGTACTTC | CASSQPRTSGNEQYF
TRBJ2-3 | TRBD2 | TRBV7-6 | TGTGCCAGCAGCTTGACTAGCGGACCTAGCACAGATACGCAGTATTTT | CASSLTSGPSTDTQYF
TRBJ1-2 | TRBD1 | TRBV5-6 | TGTGCCAGCAGCTCCGGGACAGGGGACTATGGCTACACCTTC | CASSSGTGDYGYTF
TRBJ2-5 | - | TRBV9 | TGTGCCAGCAGCTCCCACGAGGGCCGTGAGACCCAGTACTTC | CASSSHEGRETQYF
TRBJ2-3 | - | TRBV18 | TGTGCCAGCTCACCGCAAAGACAGTCCACAGATACGCAGTATTTT | CASSPQRQSTDTQYF
TRBJ2-3 | - | TRBV7-9 | TGTGCCAGCCGCAGCAGGAGGGGATTGGAGACAGATACGCAGTATTTT | CASRSRRGLETDTQYF
TRBJ2-5 | - | TRBV19 | TGTGCCAGTAGTATCAGGGGTGAGACCCAGTACTTC | CASSIRGETQYF
TRBJ1-2 | - | TRBV30 | TGTGCCTGGAGTGTACGGGTCGTAATTACCTCGGGAGGCTACACCTTC | CAWSVRVVITSGGYTF
TRBJ2-7 | - | TRBV28 | TGTGCCACCCAGTGGTGGGGCAACGAGCAGTACTTC | CATQWWGNEQYF